The 30 T cell receptor beta chains listed next were all sequenced from one sample in a study of beta chain features in type 1 diabetes. Their antigen targets remain unknown. Study results and limitations: Within each of all four CD4+ subsets, Type 1 diabetes patients had TCRB CDR3s that were moderately but significantly shorter.

Sequenced material consisted of expressed TCRB transcripts (all of the isolated RNA was reverse transcribed). The protocol was immunoSEQ multiplex PCR, while the TCRdb copy is restricted to in-frame clones and leaves out a portion. The repertoire holds about 650,000 clones, approximately 13% seen once, with more than 0.09% in the top ten. The material sequenced was naive CD4+ T cells from blood. Receptor source: a man in his thirties or forties with type 1 diabetes.

The J gene is TRBJ1-1, the V gene TRBV25-1; the D gene is possibly TRBD1 (5 bases). Germline V lookup: CDR1 MGHDK, CDR2 SYGVNS. The CDR3 extends over 17 amino acids. Trimming pared 6 bases from V and 2 bases from J, leaving 22 bases between. The CDR3 region is CASRDYRKGVENTEAFF. The CDR3 DNA follows: TGTGCCAGCAGGGACTACAGGAAAGGTGTCGAAAACACTGAAGCTTTCTTT.

The V call is TRBV11-2, the J call TRBJ1-1; D is unclear. The CDR3 is made up of 16 amino acids. From germline, CDR1 is SGHAT and CDR2 FQNNGV. The V gene lost 3 bases and the J gene lost 1 base, with 15 bases spanning the gap. The CDR3 DNA follows: TGTGCCAGCAGCTTTCGTAACGGACTCTCGAACACTGAAGCTTTCTTT. Amino acid sequence: CASSFRNGLSNTEAFF.

This clone was detected a few times. CDR3 nucleotides: TGTGCCAGCAGTGAAGAGAGAGTTGGGGTCAATGAGCAGTTCTTC. Amino acids: CASSEERVGVNEQFF. The rearrangement joins TRBV2 to TRBJ2-1; D remains unclear. Trimming removed 1 base from V and 6 bases from J, with 13 bases in between. The CDR3 length is 15 residues. CDR1 SNHLY and CDR2 FYNNEI come from the germline V gene.

This clone was seen a few times. The CDR3 sequence is CASSALRDGEKLFF. CDR3 sequence (DNA): TGTGCCAGCAGCGCCCTTCGGGACGGTGAAAAACTGTTTTTT. The chain recombines TRBV9 with TRBJ1-4; TRBD1 might be the D (5 bases). V shed 3 bases and J shed 7 bases, with 13 bases lying between them. In germline, CDR1 is SGDLS, CDR2 YYNGEE. This CDR3 has 14 residues.

The J gene is TRBJ1-5, the V gene TRBV28; D not certain. Germline V gene sequence: CDR1 MDHEN, CDR2 SYDVKM. The CDR3 spans 12 residues. Trimming stripped 4 bases from V and 9 bases from J, with 10 bases between. The CDR3 loop is CASSSPSRPQHF. The CDR3 nucleotides read TGTGCCAGCAGTTCCCCGTCGCGGCCCCAGCATTTT.

This clone was found a few times. The CDR3 sequence: CASSLGSGDRYGYTF. DNA for the CDR3: TGTGCCAGCAGCTTAGGGTCCGGGGACCGGTATGGCTACACCTTC. The rearrangement uses TRBV7-9 and TRBJ1-2, with D perhaps matching TRBD1 (5 bases). There are 15 residues in the CDR3. Per the germline V gene, CDR1 is SEHNR and CDR2 is FQNEAQ (reference sequence). Trimming removed 1 base at V and 5 bases at J, with 14 bases between.

The chain couples TRBV14 to TRBJ2-1; TRBD2 might be the D (5 bases). Germline lookup yields CDR1 SGHDN and CDR2 FVKESK. This CDR3 is 19 amino acids long. Trimming removed 0 bases from V and 6 bases from J, with 24 bases in between. CDR3 loop: CASSQDPPWFSAAVNEQFF. CDR3 coding DNA: TGTGCCAGCAGCCAAGATCCCCCCTGGTTCTCAGCGGCTGTCAATGAGCAGTTCTTC. Full variable domain (remainder filled in from reference TRBV14 and TRBJ2-1): EAGVTQFPSHSVIEKGQTVTLRCDPISGHDNLYWYRRVMGKEIKFLLHFVKESKQDESGMPNNRFLAERTGGTYSTLKVQPAELEDSGVYFCASSQDPPWFSAAVNEQFFGPGTRLTVL.

This clone showed up just a few times. V gene TRBV29-1 combines with J gene TRBJ2-5; 10 bases are shared with TRBD1. CDR3 size: 17 residues. Germline CDR1 is SQVTM and CDR2 is ANQGSEA. V lost 7 bases and J lost 11; bases outside the gene matches: 25. This chain's CDR3 is CSGTSGQGIRGPWEQYF. CDR3 sequence (DNA): TGCAGCGGGACCTCGGGACAGGGGATTCGGGGCCCTTGGGAGCAGTACTTC. Filled out from reference TRBV29-1 and TRBJ2-5, the complete variable domain reads SAVISQKPSRDICQRGTSLTIQCQVDSQVTMMFWYRQQPGQSLTLIATANQGSEATYESGFVIDKFPISRPNLTFSTLTVSNMSPEDSSIYLCSGTSGQGIRGPWEQYFGPGTRLLVL.

This clone occurred a few times. This chain links TRBV4-2 with TRBJ1-2; 7 nucleotides line up with TRBD1. Germline V gene data show CDR1 as LGHNA and CDR2 as YNFKEQ. The CDR3 sequence is 16 residues long. The V segment lost 4 bases and the J segment 0 bases; nucleotides outside the gene matches: 8. DNA for the CDR3: TGTGCCAGCAGCCGGGTCGGGACAGCCTCTAACTATGGCTACACCTTC. It encodes CASSRVGTASNYGYTF.

The chain combines TRBV6-6 with TRBJ2-2; D remains ambiguous. The CDR3 is made up of 15 amino acids. In germline, CDR1 is MNHNY, CDR2 SVGAGI (reference sequence). V lost 2 bases and J lost 7, with 14 bases in between. CDR3 sequence: CASSYGPIRNGELFF. CDR3 nucleotides: TGTGCCAGCAGTTACGGCCCTATTAGGAACGGGGAGCTGTTTTTT.

CDR3 in amino acids: CASRTGTGSYEQYF. The CDR3 coding sequence is TGTGCCAGCAGAACCGGGACAGGTTCCTACGAGCAGTACTTC. This chain links TRBV27 with TRBJ2-7; 8 bases are shared with TRBD1. V dropped 6 bases and J dropped 1; count of bases not matched to a gene: 5. The CDR3 spans 14 residues. Per germline, CDR1 MNHEY and CDR2 SMNVEV (reference sequence).

The chain has TRBV7-2 and TRBJ1-1; possibly TRBD1 for D (6 bases). V was clipped by 7 bases and J by 1 base, with 7 bases between them. This CDR3 region has 12 residues. Germline CDR1 reads SGHTA; CDR2 reads FQGNSA. CDR3 DNA sequence: TGTGCCAGCACGGGGGCGAACACTGAAGCTTTCTTT. It encodes CASTGANTEAFF.

The chain is built from TRBV11-3 and TRBJ2-1, with a tentative D call TRBD2 (5 bases). V was clipped by 0 bases and J by 5 bases, with 11 bases between them. Germline V lookup: CDR1 SGHNT, CDR2 YENEEA. The CDR3 covers 15 residues. The CDR3 here is CASSLDPGINNEQFF. The DNA for the CDR3 is TGTGCCAGCAGCTTAGACCCGGGGATAAACAATGAGCAGTTCTTC.

This clone appeared a few times. The CDR3 loop reads CSVEEERGRGGYTF. CDR3 coding DNA: TGCAGCGTTGAAGAGGAAAGGGGTCGCGGTGGCTACACCTTC. This chain links TRBV29-1 with TRBJ1-2; TRBD1 might be the D (5 bases). CDR1 SQVTM and CDR2 ANQGSEA come from the germline V gene. The CDR3 is 14 residues long. Trimming took 0 bases from V and 7 from J, leaving 15 bases between them. Full variable domain (missing parts from reference TRBV29-1 and TRBJ1-2): SAVISQKPSRDICQRGTSLTIQCQVDSQVTMMFWYRQQPGQSLTLIATANQGSEATYESGFVIDKFPISRPNLTFSTLTVSNMSPEDSSIYLCSVEEERGRGGYTFGSGTRLTVV.

The chain employs TRBV2 and TRBJ1-5, with 7 bases fitting TRBD1. This CDR3 comprises 15 residues. Germline values: CDR1 SNHLY, CDR2 FYNNEI. The V segment lost 3 bases and the J segment 1 base; nucleotides outside the gene matches: 3. The CDR3 nucleotides read TGTGCCAGCAGTGAGCAGGGGGAGAGCAATCAGCCCCAGCATTTT. Protein sequence: CASSEQGESNQPQHF.

The sample holds a few counts of this clone. This chain connects TRBV11-2 to TRBJ2-5; 12 nucleotides match TRBD2. The germline V gene encodes CDR1 SGHAT and CDR2 FQNNGV. This CDR3 is built from 18 residues. After removal of 2 bases from V and 4 bases from J, the junction contained 11 bases not matched to a gene. The CDR3 sequence: CASSLYGTSGSHRETQYF. For the CDR3, the DNA is TGTGCCAGCAGCTTATACGGGACTAGCGGGTCCCACCGAGAGACCCAGTACTTC.

In its sample, this clone was seen a few times. The chain employs TRBV30 and TRBJ2-1, with 7 nucleotides matching TRBD2. Germline V CDR1 and CDR2: GTSNPN, SVGIG (reference sequence). V lost 3 bases and J lost 9; bases outside the gene matches: 5. This CDR3 is 12 amino acids long. CDR3 sequence: CAWRGGSSEQFF. The CDR3 bases are TGTGCCTGGAGGGGAGGGAGCAGTGAGCAGTTCTTC.

The chain couples TRBV10-3 to TRBJ2-2; D remains unclear. The CDR3 spans 13 residues. Germline CDR1 reads ENHRY; CDR2 reads SYGVKD. Trimming left V 11 bases short and J 0 bases short, with 10 bases between. The CDR3 spells CAFRRSNTGELFF. The CDR3 DNA is TGTGCCTTCCGACGGTCGAACACCGGGGAGCTGTTTTTT.

The gene calls are TRBV5-4 and TRBJ1-6; 8 bases agree with TRBD1. Germline V CDR1 and CDR2: SGHNT, YYREEE (reference sequence). The CDR3 is 16 residues long. V trimming: 0 bases; J trimming: 5 bases; junction bases outside the gene matches: 4. CDR3 DNA: TGTGCCAGCAGCTTGGAGCCAGGGGGCAATAATTCACCCCTCCACTTT. Amino acids: CASSLEPGGNNSPLHF.

This clone showed up just a few times. The chain employs TRBV10-3 and TRBJ2-7, with D perhaps TRBD2 (6 bases). Germline V gives CDR1 ENHRY, CDR2 SYGVKD. There are 15 residues in the CDR3. The germline V and J ends were trimmed by 2 bases and 2 bases, with 13 bases remaining between them. The CDR3: CAISEAPGGAYEQYF. In DNA form, the CDR3 reads TGTGCCATCAGTGAGGCGCCTGGAGGGGCCTACGAGCAGTACTTC.

This chain connects TRBV28 to TRBJ2-7; the D gene is possibly TRBD1 (6 bases). Trimming removed 7 bases at V and 0 bases at J, with 16 bases between. The CDR3 is 15 amino acids. CDR1 is MDHEN and CDR2 is SYDVKM in the germline V gene. CDR3 in amino acids: CASTPWTEFSYEQYF. The CDR3 DNA follows: TGTGCCAGCACCCCCTGGACAGAATTCTCCTACGAGCAGTACTTC.

This clone was detected only a few times. The chain combines TRBV6-5 with TRBJ1-6; D is ambiguous. There are 15 residues in the CDR3. V was shortened by 2 bases and J by 6 bases, with 11 bases between the two germline ends. Looked up from germline, CDR1 is MNHEY and CDR2 is SVGAGI. The CDR3 DNA is TGTGCCAGCAGTTACCAAGGACCGAGTAATTCACCCCTCCACTTT. It yields the protein CASSYQGPSNSPLHF.

V is TRBV7-8 and J is TRBJ2-3; tentatively, D is TRBD1 (6 bases). Germline CDR1 is SGHVS and CDR2 is FQNEAQ. This CDR3 is built from 15 residues. The V gene lost 5 bases and the J gene lost 2 bases, with 14 bases spanning the gap. CDR3 in amino acids: CASSPHRVVTDTQYF. CDR3 DNA sequence: TGTGCCAGCAGCCCCCACAGGGTGGTCACAGATACGCAGTATTTT.

The chain uses TRBV4-3 and TRBJ2-2; 7 positions agree with TRBD1. V lost 5 bases to trimming and J lost 6 bases; unmatched junction nucleotides: 9. Germline V CDR1 and CDR2: LGHNA, YSLEER. This CDR3 comprises 15 residues. Here the CDR3 DNA reads TGCGCCAGCAGCTACCAGACAGGGTCCCCCGGGGAGCTGTTTTTT. Residues: CASSYQTGSPGELFF.

The V and J genes are TRBV7-9 and TRBJ1-2; D is unclear. The CDR3 has 12 amino acids. Germline V gene data show CDR1 as SEHNR and CDR2 as FQNEAQ (reference sequence). Trimming took 4 bases from V and 11 from J, leaving 14 bases between them. The CDR3 is CASSSSELRYTF. The CDR3, as DNA: TGTGCCAGCAGCTCCTCGGAGCTGAGGTACACCTTC. Full variable domain (remainder filled in from reference TRBV7-9 and TRBJ1-2): DTGVSQNPRHKITKRGQNVTFRCDPISEHNRLYWYRQTLGQGPEFLTYFQNEAQLEKSRLLSDRFSAERPKGSFSTLEIQRTEQGDSAMYLCASSSSELRYTFGSGTRLTVV.

CDR3 nucleotides: TGTGCCATCACCCCCGGCAGAAACACAGATACGCAGTATTTT. Translating it yields CAITPGRNTDTQYF. The chain links TRBV10-3 to TRBJ2-3; D remains ambiguous. The CDR3 sequence is 14 residues long. The ends were cut back, 7 bases at V and 2 bases at J, with 13 bases in the middle. Germline V lookup: CDR1 ENHRY, CDR2 SYGVKD.

The V call is TRBV7-2, the J call TRBJ1-1; TRBD1 is a possible D gene (6 bases). This CDR3 spans 13 amino acids. The germline CDR1 and CDR2 sequences are SGHTA and FQGNSA. V lost 1 base, J lost 10 bases, and 13 bases lay in between. CDR3 protein: CASSLGRQEGAFF. CDR3 bases: TGTGCCAGCAGCTTAGGCCGACAGGAGGGAGCTTTCTTT.

This chain connects TRBV7-9 to TRBJ2-7; 8 bases match TRBD1. From germline, CDR1 is SEHNR and CDR2 FQNEAQ (reference sequence). The CDR3 runs to 15 residues. The V gene end was trimmed by 5 bases and the J gene end by 5 bases; junction bases not matched to a gene: 11. As DNA, the CDR3 is TGTGCCAGCAGCCCTCGACAGGGGTTTCTTCACGAGCAGTACTTC. Protein sequence: CASSPRQGFLHEQYF.

This clone was found a few times. The identical CDR3 is also encoded by other nucleotide sequences in the sample. The CDR3 spells CASSQEVRGTEAFF. The DNA of the CDR3 is TGCGCCAGCAGCCAAGAAGTCAGGGGGACTGAAGCTTTCTTT. The chain has TRBV4-3 and TRBJ1-1; TRBD1 agrees at 7 bases. Germline V lookup: CDR1 LGHNA, CDR2 YSLEER. This CDR3 has 14 amino acids. J was trimmed by 5 bases and V by 0 bases; bases with no gene match: 3.

This clone occurred a few times. V usage is TRBV9 and J usage is TRBJ2-2; D remains ambiguous. CDR1 and CDR2 (germline): SGDLS, YYNGEE. This CDR3 has 13 amino acids. Between the trimmed V and J ends, which lost 0 bases and 7 bases, there was a span of 7 bases. The CDR3 protein is CASSVAWGGELFF. The CDR3 coding sequence is TGTGCCAGCAGCGTAGCTTGGGGCGGGGAGCTGTTTTTT.